This TCR beta chain was captured by sequencing in a study of blood T cell repertoires in COVID-19. Across the whole study: T cells, B-cell-depleted T cells, or PBMCs provided the cDNA or gDNA that served as material.

CDR3 size: 15 residues. V lost 6 bases and J lost 3, with 15 bases in between. Germline lookup yields CDR1 MNHEY and CDR2 SVGAGI. Participants, roughly 18 to 90 years old, spanned under 25 US areas. Participants' reported clinical history set cohort assignment. Repertoires were generated with immunoSEQ multiplex PCR, while TCRdb's copy carries only in-frame clones and drops some. The table lists fewer than 350,000 clones, 70% to 90% of them singletons. The receptor comes from a woman aged 25-40 years with acute COVID-19. The sample was PBMCs or T cells enriched from blood (not recorded which). The chain is built from TRBV6-5 and TRBJ2-1, with TRBD2 as a possible D gene (5 bases). For the CDR3, the DNA is TGTGCCAGCAGCTCCGGAAGGGCGGGCTACAATGAGCAGTTCTTC. Protein product: CASSSGRAGYNEQFF.